This T cell receptor beta chain came from a study of T cell therapy after organ transplantation. Trimming pared 1 base from V and 4 bases from J, leaving 13 bases between. The length of the CDR3 is 15 residues. The germline V gene encodes CDR1 LNHDA and CDR2 SQIVND (reference sequence). The time point here: 20-29 weeks after completion of therapy. Details on this clone: Its antigen is currently unknown.

Data came from immunoSEQ multiplex PCR; TCRdb stores just in-frame clones and leaves some out. The sample carries about 18,000 clones, 85% recorded once. The source material was CD8+ T cells from blood, sampled after autologous CMV-specific T cell therapy. The chain recombines TRBV19 with TRBJ1-1; D possibly corresponds to TRBD1 (5 bases). This clonotype originated in a human patient who had received a solid organ transplant and had CMV disease. Part of the T cells may come from the graft donor. CDR3 residues: CASSIGDDLTTEAFF. In DNA form, the CDR3 reads TGTGCCAGTAGTATAGGGGACGATTTGACCACTGAAGCTTTCTTT.